A selection of T cell receptor beta chains follows, all from one sample in a study of breast tumors, draining lymph nodes, adjacent tissues. TCRdb itself ran the multiplex PCR reads through MiXCR, one entry per CDR3 protein. The table has tens of thousands of distinct CDR3 sequences, over 25% seen once. The sample was axillary lymph node tissue. Receptors were obtained from a female donor with breast cancer. Some clones in this sample may be carry-over from other donors' samples. Each CDR3 is given with its conserved first and last residue. A D gene is named only where the DNA matches it firmly. The size entry is marked missing in some rows and otherwise reads once, few, many or a size class.

D: TRBD2; V: TRBV20-1; size: many; J: TRBJ2-7; CDR3: CSAMGLAGNEQYF; DNA: TGCAGTGCTATGGGACTAGCGGGGAACGAGCAGTACTTC
D: .; V: TRBV24-1; size: few; J: TRBJ1-1; CDR3: CATSDSGRGTEAFF; DNA: TGTGCCACCAGTGATTCCGGCAGGGGAACTGAAGCTTTCTTT
D: .; V: TRBV7-9; size: .; J: TRBJ2-1; CDR3: CASSAIDNEQFF; DNA: TGTGCCAGCAGCGCAATTGACAATGAGCAGTTCTTC
D: TRBD2; V: TRBV20-1; size: .; J: TRBJ2-7; CDR3: CSARDLGTSGGYEQYF; DNA: TGCAGTGCTAGAGATCTCGGGACTAGCGGGGGGTACGAGCAGTACTTC
D: .; V: TRBV28; size: many; J: TRBJ2-7; CDR3: CASNNGFSYEQYF; DNA: TGTGCCAGCAATAACGGGTTCTCCTACGAGCAGTACTTC
D: TRBD2; V: TRBV6-4; size: many; J: TRBJ2-7; CDR3: CASTAGGHLHEQYF; DNA: TGTGCCAGCACGGCGGGGGGGCATTTGCACGAGCAGTACTTC
D: .; V: TRBV7-2; size: many; J: TRBJ1-4; CDR3: CASSLDPGNEKLFF; DNA: TGTGCCAGCAGCTTAGATCCGGGAAATGAAAAACTGTTTTTT
D: .; V: TRBV7-9; size: many; J: TRBJ2-7; CDR3: CASSLGEDPNF; DNA: TGTGCCAGCAGCTTAGGTGAGGACCCGAACTTC
D: .; V: TRBV27; size: .; J: TRBJ1-5; CDR3: CASSPTSGVGHQPQQF; DNA: TGTGCCAGCAGTCCAACCTCAGGGGTGGGCCATCAGCCCCAGCAGTTT
D: TRBD2; V: TRBV7-3; size: many; J: TRBJ2-1; CDR3: CASSPVVAGVNEQFF; DNA: TGTGCCAGCAGCCCGGTAGTAGCGGGGGTAAATGAGCAGTTCTTC
D: .; V: TRBV4-3; size: many; J: TRBJ1-5; CDR3: CASRKSFDQPQHF; DNA: TGCGCCAGCAGAAAAAGCTTCGATCAGCCCCAGCATTTT
D: .; V: TRBV7-9; size: many; J: TRBJ2-7; CDR3: CASSLRGGRVGSYEQYF; DNA: TGTGCCAGCAGTCTTAGGGGCGGCAGGGTAGGGTCCTACGAGCAGTACTTC
D: TRBD2; V: TRBV19; size: many; J: TRBJ2-7; CDR3: CASSTGLAGIYEQYF; DNA: TGTGCCAGTAGTACAGGACTAGCGGGAATCTACGAGCAGTACTTC
D: .; V: TRBV3-1; size: many; J: TRBJ1-2; CDR3: CASSHGDYGYTF; DNA: TGTGCCAGCAGCCACGGGGACTATGGCTACACCTTC
D: TRBD2; V: TRBV6-5; size: many; J: TRBJ2-7; CDR3: CASTKREGLDEQYF; DNA: TGTGCCAGCACTAAGCGGGAGGGCCTGGACGAGCAGTACTTC
D: .; V: TRBV19; size: once; J: TRBJ2-2; CDR3: CASRENWGTKTGELFF; DNA: TGTGCCAGTAGGGAAAATTGGGGGACCAAGACCGGGGAGCTGTTTTTT
D: TRBD1; V: TRBV20-1; size: many; J: TRBJ2-7; CDR3: CSAWGQGRGYEQYF; DNA: TGCAGTGCTTGGGGACAGGGAAGGGGCTACGAGCAGTACTTC
D: .; V: TRBV19; size: many; J: TRBJ2-1; CDR3: CASSASQANEQFF; DNA: TGTGCCAGTAGTGCCTCACAGGCAAATGAGCAGTTCTTC
D: TRBD1; V: TRBV30; size: few; J: TRBJ1-1; CDR3: CAWSGTGEAFF; DNA: TGTGCCTGGAGTGGGACAGGTGAAGCTTTCTTT
D: .; V: TRBV7-9; size: many; J: TRBJ1-4; CDR3: CASSLGRGPGSRGDEKLFF; DNA: TGTGCCAGCAGCTTGGGCCGGGGGCCTGGGTCGAGAGGTGATGAAAAACTGTTTTTT
D: .; V: TRBV12-5; size: many; J: TRBJ2-1; CDR3: CASGLGMGQFF; DNA: TGTGCTAGTGGTTTGGGGATGGGGCAGTTCTTC
D: .; V: TRBV25-1; size: .; J: TRBJ1-4; CDR3: CASSETGSSTNEKLFF; DNA: TGTGCCAGCAGTGAAACAGGCTCGTCAACTAATGAAAAACTGTTTTTT
D: TRBD1; V: TRBV29-1; size: many; J: TRBJ1-3; CDR3: CSVRDRDSGNTIYF; DNA: TGCAGCGTCAGGGACAGAGACTCTGGAAACACCATATATTTT
D: TRBD2; V: TRBV9; size: .; J: TRBJ2-7; CDR3: CASSLLAGGPGYKQYF; DNA: TGTGCCAGCAGCCTACTAGCGGGAGGACCTGGGTACAAGCAGTACTTC
D: .; V: TRBV11-2; size: once; J: TRBJ1-5; CDR3: CASSEGRGLWSQHF; DNA: TGCGCCAGCAGTGAAGGGCGGGGCTTGTGGTCCCAGCATTTT
D: .; V: TRBV24-1; size: .; J: TRBJ2-1; CDR3: CATSDLASTHEQFF; DNA: TGTGCCACCAGTGATTTAGCTAGCACCCATGAGCAGTTCTTC
D: .; V: TRBV2; size: .; J: TRBJ1-5; CDR3: CASSEGQNSNQPQHF; DNA: TGTGCCAGCAGTGAGGGCCAAAATAGCAATCAGCCCCAGCATTTT
D: .; V: TRBV7-2; size: .; J: TRBJ1-2; CDR3: CASSSAWGAGYGYPF; DNA: TGTGCCAGCAGCTCAGCTTGGGGCGCAGGATATGGCTACCCCTTC